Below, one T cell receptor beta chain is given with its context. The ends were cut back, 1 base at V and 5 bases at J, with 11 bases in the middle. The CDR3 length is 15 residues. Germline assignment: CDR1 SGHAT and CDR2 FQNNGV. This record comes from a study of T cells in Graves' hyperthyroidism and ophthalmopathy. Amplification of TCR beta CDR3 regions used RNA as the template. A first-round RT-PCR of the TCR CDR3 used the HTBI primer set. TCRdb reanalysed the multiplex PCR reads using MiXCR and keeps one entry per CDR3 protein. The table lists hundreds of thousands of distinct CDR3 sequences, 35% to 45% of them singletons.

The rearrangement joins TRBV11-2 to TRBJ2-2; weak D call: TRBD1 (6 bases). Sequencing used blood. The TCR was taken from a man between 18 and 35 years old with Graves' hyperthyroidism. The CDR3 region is CASSLVGRGTGELFF. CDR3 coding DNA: TGTGCCAGCAGCTTAGTGGGTAGGGGGACCGGGGAGCTGTTTTTT.